The sequence of this T cell receptor (beta chain) was determined in a study of T cells in Graves' hyperthyroidism and ophthalmopathy. Study-wide background: Peripheral blood sampling occurred at initial diagnosis, before any treatment.

RNA transcripts provided the source from which TCR beta CDR3 regions were amplified. First-round RT-PCR targeting the TCR CDR3 was performed with the HTBI primer set. A single record per CDR3 protein comes from TCRdb applying MiXCR to the multiplex PCR reads. Of 750,000 to 950,000 distinct CDR3 sequences in the sample, 35% to 40% were seen once. The CDR3 extends over 16 amino acids. Trimming removed 3 bases at V and 2 bases at J, with 16 bases between. Germline CDR1 SGHTA, CDR2 FQGNSA. The study defined stable Graves' hyperthyroidism as no ophthalmopathy progression within 18 months. Diagnosis rested on symptoms, serum thyroxine and TRAb, thyroid ultrasound, and orbital computed tomography.

Sequencing used blood. This sequence joins TRBV7-2 and TRBJ2-5; D remains unclear. The receptor comes from a man younger than 35 with Graves' hyperthyroidism. The CDR3 DNA reads as TGTGCCAGCAGCTTTTGGCTAGATCAAATGCAAGAGACCCAGTACTTC. This sequence encodes CASSFWLDQMQETQYF.